Detailed here is one TCR beta chain. There is no known antigen for this receptor. Base quality data are lacking; no much larger clone is found one base away. The trial excluded patients who had a history of autoimmune disease or who were on systemic immunosuppression. Peripheral blood for TCR sequencing was collected from all dose cohorts at baseline, on cycle 4 day 1, and on cycle 7 day 1. Samples came from an open-label, multicenter, first-in-human phase I dose-escalation trial of ivuxolimab. Adults with locally advanced or metastatic melanoma, renal cell, hepatocellular, or head and neck squamous cell carcinoma were enrolled in the trial. CD4+ and CD8+ T cells were sorted separately from peripheral blood before TCR sequencing. The data were obtained in a study of OX40 agonist ivuxolimab in advanced cancers. Context from the whole study: Ivuxolimab was a fully human IgG2 agonistic monoclonal antibody targeting the costimulatory receptor OX40 (CD134). Intravenous ivuxolimab was administered to patients every 2 weeks at six dose levels: 0.01, 0.1, 0.3, 1.5, 3 and 10 mg/kg. Of the approximately 50 dose-escalation patients, hepatocellular carcinoma was present in approximately 20, melanoma in approximately 15, renal cell carcinoma in 9 and head and neck cancer in 9. A male proportion of roughly 80% and a mean age of approximately 55 years, ranging from 23 to 79, were recorded for the dose-escalation cohort. Patients were allowed to have had prior anti-PD-1, anti-PD-L1 or anti-CTLA-4 therapy, and 30% to 40% of the dose-escalation patients had previously received checkpoint inhibitors. Partial responses were achieved by three dose-escalation patients, of whom one had hepatocellular carcinoma and two had cutaneous melanoma. The point of sequencing TCRbeta in the periphery was to test whether ivuxolimab changed TCR sequence diversity and drove clonal T-cell expansion. The paper reports the monotherapy dose-escalation portion (N of about 56 patients) of the phase I ivuxolimab trial.

The germline V and J ends show losses of 1 base and 1 base respectively, and no gene match explains 2 bases of the junction. CDR1 and CDR2 are drawn from the germline V gene (reference sequence): SGHKS, YYEKEE. The CDR3, cysteine through phenylalanine, is 14 amino acids long. The CDR3 DNA has 42 bases and is translated from base 1. Genomic DNA was isolated from the sorted cells so that the TCRbeta CDR3 region could be sequenced. The immunoSEQ Assay was used to sequence the TCRbeta CDR3 regions. TCRdb took this table from immuneACCESS and kept in-frame rearrangements with V and J called. Such tables lack part of the clones; where checked against another copy, unresolved V genes explain under half of the gap, and the rest is unexplained. This sample holds approximately 75,000 clones; over 85% were observed only once. The biggest ten clones account for 0.35% to 0.45% of the sample. The research as a whole found: In partial responders in the 0.1-3.0 mg/kg groups, normalized peripheral clonal expansion was found to be among the lowest, especially among CD8+ T cells. On average, CD8+ T cells showed more expanded clones than CD4+ T cells after ivuxolimab. At doses of 0.1 to 3.0 mg/kg, clonal expansion of both CD4+ and CD8+ T cells in blood was seen between baseline and week 6. The antigen specificity of the peripheral T cells that underwent clonal expansion was not determined. Low levels of normalized T-cell clonal expansion were also seen in some patients who did not respond.

The rearranged segments are TRBV5-5 and TRBJ2-7; TRBD1 agrees with 7 junctional bases. The source of this sequence is an adult with an advanced solid tumor such as melanoma, head and neck, liver or kidney cancer. The sample was CD4+ or CD8+ T cells sorted from blood, taken in a trial of the OX40 agonist ivuxolimab. The CDR3 loop reads CASSLRDRSYEQYF. Read as DNA, the sequence is TGTGCCAGCAGCTTGAGGGACAGATCCTACGAGCAGTACTTC.